Each of the 8 T cell receptor beta chains below was sequenced from the same sample in a study of T cells in Graves' hyperthyroidism and ophthalmopathy. It was RNA transcripts that yielded the amplified TCR beta CDR3 regions. A first-round RT-PCR of the TCR CDR3 used the HTBI primer set. Using its own MiXCR run on the multiplex PCR reads, TCRdb lists one record per CDR3 protein. In the table there are 30,000 to 40,000 distinct CDR3 sequences, roughly 52% of which are singletons. Specimen: blood. All receptors come from a man aged 40-50 years with Graves' ophthalmopathy.

V is TRBV7-2 and J is TRBJ2-7; the match to TRBD1 covers 8 bases. After removal of 1 base from V and 1 base from J, the junction contained 0 bases not matched to a gene. Germline loops: CDR1 SGHTA, CDR2 FQGNSA. The CDR3 runs to 14 residues. The CDR3, as DNA: TGTGCCAGCAGCTTAGGGACAGGGTCCTACGAGCAGTACTTC. Amino acid sequence: CASSLGTGSYEQYF.

This clonotype has at least ten counts. V usage is TRBV2 and J usage is TRBJ2-5, with D possibly matching TRBD2 (6 bases). The germline CDR1 and CDR2 sequences are SNHLY and FYNNEI. Trimming took off 6 bases at V and 1 base at J, with 21 bases between the two ends. The CDR3 covers 17 residues. This CDR3 reads CASRKGGRKPSQETQYF. Written as DNA, the CDR3 is TGTGCCAGCAGGAAGGGTGGGAGGAAGCCCTCCCAAGAGACCCAGTACTTC.

This clonotype was seen many times. The chain is built from TRBV30 and TRBJ1-1; D is unclear. V shed 4 bases and J shed 2 bases, with 8 bases lying between them. The CDR3 runs to 12 residues. The V gene's germline CDR1 is GTSNPN and CDR2 SVGIG (reference sequence). Here the CDR3 DNA reads TGTGCCTGGACCCGGGAAAACACTGAAGCTTTCTTT. Encoded protein: CAWTRENTEAFF.

A note on this clonotype: The CDR3 carries no conserved terminal phenylalanine or tryptophan, so it likely arises from a read error. The CDR3 DNA follows: TGTGCCAGCAGCCAAGAGGGTTATAATCAGCCCCAGCATCTT. It is translated as CASSQEGYNQPQHL. The chain is built from TRBV5-5 and TRBJ1-5; no firm D call. V lost 4 bases and J lost 4, with 12 bases in between. The germline gives CDR1 SGHKS, CDR2 YYEKEE (reference sequence). This CDR3 has 14 amino acids.

The chain has TRBV20-1 and TRBJ1-4; no firm D call. Trimming took off 5 bases at V and 9 bases at J, with 13 bases between the two ends. This CDR3 region has 12 residues. Germline-derived CDR1 and CDR2 are DFQATT and SNEGSKA (reference sequence). This chain's CDR3 is CSAPFVGKKLFF. The CDR3 nucleotides read TGCAGTGCTCCCTTCGTAGGAAAAAAACTGTTTTTT.

As to this clonotype: As the CDR3 is not closed by the conserved phenylalanine or tryptophan, this likely results from a read error. The rearrangement joins TRBV6-6 to TRBJ2-5; D possibly matches TRBD1 or TRBD2 (5 bases each). CDR3 length: 14 residues. V was cut by 7 bases and J by 5 bases, with 17 bases left in between. Germline lookup yields CDR1 MNHNY and CDR2 SVGAGI (reference sequence). The CDR3 region is CASTPGTEQETQYS. CDR3 nucleotide sequence: TGTGCCAGCACCCCGGGGACCGAGCAGGAGACCCAGTACTCC.

This clonotype was observed at least ten times. The J gene is TRBJ1-1, the V gene TRBV20-1; a possible D gene is TRBD1 (6 bases). V lost 1 base and J lost 12, with 21 bases in between. This CDR3 has 14 residues. The V gene's germline CDR1 is DFQATT and CDR2 SNEGSKA (reference sequence). The CDR3 sequence is CSARAYGGQTLPFF. CDR3 DNA sequence: TGCAGTGCTAGAGCGTACGGGGGGCAAACCCTTCCTTTCTTT.

This clonotype has a count of ten or more. The rearrangement joins TRBV24-1 to TRBJ2-1; D is uncertain. The CDR3 runs to 19 residues. The germline V gene encodes CDR1 KGHDR and CDR2 SFDVKD. V was cut by 2 bases and J by 1 base, with 20 bases left in between. CDR3 amino acids: CATSDSPPPRVGSYNEQFF. The DNA of the CDR3 is TGTGCCACCAGTGATTCACCCCCTCCTAGGGTTGGGTCCTACAATGAGCAGTTCTTC.